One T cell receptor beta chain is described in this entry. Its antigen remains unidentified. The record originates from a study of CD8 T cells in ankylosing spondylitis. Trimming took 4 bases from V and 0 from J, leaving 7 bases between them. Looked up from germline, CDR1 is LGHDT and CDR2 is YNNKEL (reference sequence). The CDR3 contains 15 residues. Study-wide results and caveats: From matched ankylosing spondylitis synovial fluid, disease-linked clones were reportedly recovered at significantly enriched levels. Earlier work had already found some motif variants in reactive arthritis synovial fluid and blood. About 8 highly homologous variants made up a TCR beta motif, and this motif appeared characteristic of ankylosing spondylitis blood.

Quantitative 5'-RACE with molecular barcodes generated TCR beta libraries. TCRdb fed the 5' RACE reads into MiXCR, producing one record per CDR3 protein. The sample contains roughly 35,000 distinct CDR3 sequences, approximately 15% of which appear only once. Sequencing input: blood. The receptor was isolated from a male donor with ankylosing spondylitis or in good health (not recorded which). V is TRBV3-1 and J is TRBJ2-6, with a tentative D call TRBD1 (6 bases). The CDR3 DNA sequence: TGTGCCAGCAGCCCGGACAGCTCTGGGGCCAACGTCCTGACTTTC. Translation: CASSPDSSGANVLTF.